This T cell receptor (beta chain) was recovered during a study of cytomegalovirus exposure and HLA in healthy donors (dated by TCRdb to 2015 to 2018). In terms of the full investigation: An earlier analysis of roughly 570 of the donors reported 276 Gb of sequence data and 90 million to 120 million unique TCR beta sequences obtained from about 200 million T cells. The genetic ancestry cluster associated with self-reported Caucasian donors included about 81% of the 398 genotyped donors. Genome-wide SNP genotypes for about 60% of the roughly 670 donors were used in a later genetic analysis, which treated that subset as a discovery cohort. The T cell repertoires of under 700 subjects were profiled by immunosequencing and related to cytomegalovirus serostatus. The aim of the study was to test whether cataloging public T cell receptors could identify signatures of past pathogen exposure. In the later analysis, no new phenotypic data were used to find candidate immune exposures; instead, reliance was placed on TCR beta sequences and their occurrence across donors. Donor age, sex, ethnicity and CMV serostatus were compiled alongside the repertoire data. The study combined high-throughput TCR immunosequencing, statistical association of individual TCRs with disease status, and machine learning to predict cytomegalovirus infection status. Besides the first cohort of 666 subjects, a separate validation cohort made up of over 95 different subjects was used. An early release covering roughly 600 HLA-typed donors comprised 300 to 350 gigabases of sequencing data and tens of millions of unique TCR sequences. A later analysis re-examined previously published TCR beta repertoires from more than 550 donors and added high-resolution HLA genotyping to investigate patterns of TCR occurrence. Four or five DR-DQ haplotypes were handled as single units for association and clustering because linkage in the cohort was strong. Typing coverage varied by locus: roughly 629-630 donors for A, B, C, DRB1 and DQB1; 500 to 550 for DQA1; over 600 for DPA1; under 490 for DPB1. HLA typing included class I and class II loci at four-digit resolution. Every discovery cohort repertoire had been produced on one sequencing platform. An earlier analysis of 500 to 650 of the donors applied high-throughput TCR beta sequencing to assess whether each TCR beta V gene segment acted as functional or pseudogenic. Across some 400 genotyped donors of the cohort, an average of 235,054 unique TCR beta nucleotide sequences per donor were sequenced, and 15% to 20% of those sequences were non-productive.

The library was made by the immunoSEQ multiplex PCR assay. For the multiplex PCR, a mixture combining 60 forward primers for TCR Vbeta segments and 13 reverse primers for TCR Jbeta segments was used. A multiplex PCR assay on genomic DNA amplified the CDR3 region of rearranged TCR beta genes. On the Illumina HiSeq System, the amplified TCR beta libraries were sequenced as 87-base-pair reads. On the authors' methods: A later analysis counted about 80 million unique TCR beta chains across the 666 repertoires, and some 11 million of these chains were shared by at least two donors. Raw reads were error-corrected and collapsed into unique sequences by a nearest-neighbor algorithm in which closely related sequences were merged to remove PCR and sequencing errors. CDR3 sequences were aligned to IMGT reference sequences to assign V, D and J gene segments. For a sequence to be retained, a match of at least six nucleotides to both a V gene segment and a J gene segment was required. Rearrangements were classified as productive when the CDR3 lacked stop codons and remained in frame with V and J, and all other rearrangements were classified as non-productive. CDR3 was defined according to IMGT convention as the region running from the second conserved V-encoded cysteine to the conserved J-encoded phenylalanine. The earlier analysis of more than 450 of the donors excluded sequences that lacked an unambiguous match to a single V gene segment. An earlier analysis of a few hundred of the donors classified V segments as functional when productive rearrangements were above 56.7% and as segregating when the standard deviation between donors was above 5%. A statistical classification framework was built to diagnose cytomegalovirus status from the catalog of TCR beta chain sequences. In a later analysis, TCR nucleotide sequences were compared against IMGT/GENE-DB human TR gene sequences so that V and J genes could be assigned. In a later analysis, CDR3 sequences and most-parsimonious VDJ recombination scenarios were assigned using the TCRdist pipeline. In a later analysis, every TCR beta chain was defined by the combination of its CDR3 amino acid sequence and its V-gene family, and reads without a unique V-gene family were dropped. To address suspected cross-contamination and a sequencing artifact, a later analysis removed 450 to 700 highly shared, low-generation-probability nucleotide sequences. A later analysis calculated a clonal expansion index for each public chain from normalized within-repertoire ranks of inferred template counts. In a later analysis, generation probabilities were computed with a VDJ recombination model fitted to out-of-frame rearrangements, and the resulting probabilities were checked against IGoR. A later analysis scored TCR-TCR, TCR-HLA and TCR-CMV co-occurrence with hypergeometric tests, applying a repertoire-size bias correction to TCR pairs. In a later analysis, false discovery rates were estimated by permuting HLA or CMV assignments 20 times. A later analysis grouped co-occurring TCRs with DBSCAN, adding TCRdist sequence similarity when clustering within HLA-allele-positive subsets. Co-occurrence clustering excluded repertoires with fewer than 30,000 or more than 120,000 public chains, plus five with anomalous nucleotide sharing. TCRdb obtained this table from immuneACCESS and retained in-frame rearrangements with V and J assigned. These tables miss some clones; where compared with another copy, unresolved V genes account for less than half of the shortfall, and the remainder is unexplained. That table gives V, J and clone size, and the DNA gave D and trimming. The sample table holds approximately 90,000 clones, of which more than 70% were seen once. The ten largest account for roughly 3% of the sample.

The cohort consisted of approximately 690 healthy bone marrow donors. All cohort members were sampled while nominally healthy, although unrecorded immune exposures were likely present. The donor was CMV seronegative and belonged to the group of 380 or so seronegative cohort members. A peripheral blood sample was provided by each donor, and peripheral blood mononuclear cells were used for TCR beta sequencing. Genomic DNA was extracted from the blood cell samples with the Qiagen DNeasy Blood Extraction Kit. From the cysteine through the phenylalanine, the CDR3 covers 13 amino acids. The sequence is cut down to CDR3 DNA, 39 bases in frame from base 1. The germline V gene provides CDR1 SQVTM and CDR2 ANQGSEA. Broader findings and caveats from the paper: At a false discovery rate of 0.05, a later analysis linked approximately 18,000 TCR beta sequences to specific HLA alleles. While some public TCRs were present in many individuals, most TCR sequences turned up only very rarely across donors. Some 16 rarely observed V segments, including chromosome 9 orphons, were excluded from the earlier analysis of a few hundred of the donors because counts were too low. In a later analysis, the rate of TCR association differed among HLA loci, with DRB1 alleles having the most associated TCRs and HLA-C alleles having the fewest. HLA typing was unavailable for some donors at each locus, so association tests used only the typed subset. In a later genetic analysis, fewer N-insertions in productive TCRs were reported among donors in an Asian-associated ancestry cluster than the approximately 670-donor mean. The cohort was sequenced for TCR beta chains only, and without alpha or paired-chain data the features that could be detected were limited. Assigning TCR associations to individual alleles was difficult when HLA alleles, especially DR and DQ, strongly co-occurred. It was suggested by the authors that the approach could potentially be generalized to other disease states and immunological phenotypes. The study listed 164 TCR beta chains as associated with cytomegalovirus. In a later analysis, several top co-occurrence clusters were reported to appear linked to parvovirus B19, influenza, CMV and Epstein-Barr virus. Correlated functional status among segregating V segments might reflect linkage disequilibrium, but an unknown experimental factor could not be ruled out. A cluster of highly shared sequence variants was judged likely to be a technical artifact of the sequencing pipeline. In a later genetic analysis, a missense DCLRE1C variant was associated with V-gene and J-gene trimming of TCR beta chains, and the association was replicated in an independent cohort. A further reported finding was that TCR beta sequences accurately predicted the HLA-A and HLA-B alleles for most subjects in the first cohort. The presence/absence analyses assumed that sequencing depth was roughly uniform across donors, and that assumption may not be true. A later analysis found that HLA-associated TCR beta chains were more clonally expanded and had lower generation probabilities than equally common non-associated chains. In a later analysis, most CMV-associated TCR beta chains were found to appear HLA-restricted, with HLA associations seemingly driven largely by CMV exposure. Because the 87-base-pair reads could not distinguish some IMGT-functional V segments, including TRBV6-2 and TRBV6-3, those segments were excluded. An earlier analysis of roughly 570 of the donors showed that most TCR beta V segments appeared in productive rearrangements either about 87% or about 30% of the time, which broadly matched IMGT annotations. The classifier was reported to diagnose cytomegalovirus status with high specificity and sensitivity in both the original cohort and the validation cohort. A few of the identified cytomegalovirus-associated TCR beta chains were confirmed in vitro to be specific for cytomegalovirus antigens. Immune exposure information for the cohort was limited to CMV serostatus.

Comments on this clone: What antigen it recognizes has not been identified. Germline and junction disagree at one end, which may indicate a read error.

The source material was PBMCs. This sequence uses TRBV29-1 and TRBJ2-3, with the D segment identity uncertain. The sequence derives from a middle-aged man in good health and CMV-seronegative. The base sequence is TGCAGCGTTGGTTCAGCCTACACAGATACGCCGTATTTT. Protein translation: CSVGSAYTDTPYF.